The 14 T cell receptor beta chains listed next were all sequenced from one sample in a study of blood T cell repertoires in COVID-19. Using immunoSEQ multiplex PCR, the repertoire was profiled, and TCRdb retains in-frame clones only, with some absent. The table includes approximately 270,000 clones, 80% to 90% detected once. Source material: PBMCs or T cells enriched from blood (not recorded which). The receptors shown here come from a woman between 50 and 59 years old who had recovered from COVID-19.

CDR3 sequence reads: CATSTRTADTQYF. The CDR3 region has the DNA TGTGCCACCAGTACCCGAACGGCAGATACGCAGTATTTT. The rearrangement uses TRBV24-1 and TRBJ2-3; D ambiguous. The CDR3 covers 13 residues. Looked up from germline, CDR1 is KGHDR and CDR2 is SFDVKD. V was pared by 6 bases and J by 4 bases, with 10 bases between.

This chain uses TRBV5-1 with TRBJ2-3; TRBD2 agrees at 11 bases. This CDR3 region has 15 residues. Trimming took 5 bases from V and 6 from J; bases not matched to a gene: 8. Germline V gene lookup returns CDR1 SGHRS and CDR2 YFSETQ. DNA of the CDR3: TGCGCCAGCAGACCCCAGACTAGCGGGAAGGATACGCAGTATTTT. Amino acid sequence: CASRPQTSGKDTQYF.

The chain's CDR3 is CASRTIQGALDEQYF. The CDR3 bases are TGTGCCAGCCGTACTATACAGGGGGCTCTCGACGAGCAGTACTTC. The rearrangement links TRBV27 to TRBJ2-7, with 9 bases that match TRBD1. The CDR3 length is 15 residues. V was clipped by 8 bases and J by 5 bases; unmatched bases: 13. The germline V gene encodes CDR1 MNHEY and CDR2 SMNVEV (reference sequence).

The CDR3 region is CATSDNNGPLRAQHF. CDR3 in DNA: TGTGCCACCAGTGATAACAATGGCCCCTTGAGGGCCCAGCATTTT. This chain uses TRBV24-1 with TRBJ1-5; no clear D. This CDR3 spans 15 amino acids. CDR1 and CDR2 (germline): KGHDR, SFDVKD. Trimming took 3 bases from V and 11 from J, leaving 19 bases between them.

This clone was counted between two and nine times. The V and J genes are TRBV7-6 and TRBJ2-7, with 8 bases fitting TRBD1. Losses at the gene ends were 5 bases for V and 3 bases for J; bases not matched to a gene: 3. Germline V gives CDR1 SGHVS, CDR2 FNYEAQ. CDR3 length equals 13 residues. The DNA of the CDR3 is TGTGCCAGCAGCGGGACAGGCCTCTACGAGCAGTACTTC. It encodes CASSGTGLYEQYF.

The genes are TRBV10-3 and TRBJ1-1; 9 nucleotides match TRBD1. The CDR3 extends over 15 amino acids. CDR1 is ENHRY, CDR2 SYGVKD, per germline. J was trimmed by 4 bases and V by 6 bases; bases with no gene match: 9. In DNA form, the CDR3 reads TGTGCCATCAGGGGGGTGGGACAGGGAGGCACTGAAGCTTTCTTT. Translated, it gives CAIRGVGQGGTEAFF.

The rearrangement uses TRBV6-5 and TRBJ1-2; 10 bases are shared with TRBD1. With V trimmed by 9 bases and J by 6 bases, 4 bases remained unmatched. Germline CDR1 and CDR2: MNHEY and SVGAGI. This CDR3 comprises 12 residues. The CDR3 here is CASTDRGHGYTF. The CDR3 DNA follows: TGTGCCAGTACCGACAGGGGGCATGGCTACACCTTC.

V gene TRBV15 combines with J gene TRBJ1-5, with TRBD1 as a possible D gene (5 bases). Per germline, CDR1 LNHNV and CDR2 YYDKDF (reference sequence). The CDR3 sequence is 14 residues long. The V end was cut by 6 bases, the J end by 6 bases, with 15 bases between. The CDR3 DNA reads TGTGCCACCAGTTTCCGGGGGGAGATTCAGCCCCAGCATTTT. This sequence encodes CATSFRGEIQPQHF.

In its sample, this clone was seen once. This CDR3 reads CASSLGLADTQYF. The CDR3 DNA follows: TGTGCCAGCAGCTTAGGACTAGCGGATACGCAGTATTTT. The V call is TRBV11-3, the J call TRBJ2-3; 8 bases align to TRBD2. Trimming removed 1 base from V and 6 bases from J; junction bases left unmatched: 0. CDR3 length: 13 amino acids. In germline, CDR1 is SGHNT, CDR2 YENEEA.

The gene calls are TRBV2 and TRBJ2-5; 7 bases are a match to TRBD2. Germline V gene lookup returns CDR1 SNHLY and CDR2 FYNNEI. CDR3 length: 15 residues. Germline trimming cut 6 bases from V and 5 bases from J; bases unmatched to any gene: 12. The DNA for the CDR3 is TGTGCCAGCAGCCCCTTCAGGGTGGGAGGGGAGACCCAGTACTTC. Its translation is CASSPFRVGGETQYF.

V is TRBV19 and J is TRBJ2-2; 8 nucleotides align to TRBD1. The CDR3 is 16 amino acids. V shed 6 bases and J 1 base; nucleotides not matched to a gene: 7. CDR1 is LNHDA and CDR2 is SQIVND in the germline V gene (reference sequence). The CDR3 DNA is TGTGCCAGTAGAAACACCGGGACAGGGAACACCGGGGAGCTGTTTTTT. Amino acid sequence: CASRNTGTGNTGELFF.

The genes are TRBV28 and TRBJ1-5; TRBD1 agrees at 9 bases. V was pared by 6 bases and J by 0 bases, with 3 bases of the junction left unmatched. This CDR3 contains 15 residues. The germline gives CDR1 MDHEN, CDR2 SYDVKM. The CDR3 loop reads CASSVQGASNQPQHF. The CDR3 DNA is TGTGCCAGCAGCGTACAGGGGGCTAGCAATCAGCCCCAGCATTTT.

The V gene is TRBV5-6, the J gene TRBJ2-3; tentatively, D is TRBD2 (6 bases). V lost 0 bases to trimming and J lost 1 base, with 15 bases between them. The CDR3 consists of 17 residues. Germline lookup yields CDR1 SGHDT and CDR2 YYEEEE. In nucleotides, the CDR3 is TGTGCCAGCAGCTTGGAGGGCAATTGGAGGGGCACAGATACGCAGTATTTT. This gives the protein CASSLEGNWRGTDTQYF.

CDR3 in amino acids: CASSLPLAGGDTQYF. The CDR3 DNA is TGTGCCAGCAGCCTACCCCTAGCGGGAGGAGATACGCAGTATTTT. The chain uses TRBV5-6 and TRBJ2-3, with 11 nucleotides matching TRBD2. CDR3 size: 15 residues. Germline V gene lookup returns CDR1 SGHDT and CDR2 YYEEEE. J gave up 5 bases and V 4 bases, and 6 bases lay outside the gene matches.